This TCR beta chain appears in the sequencing data of a study of tumor and adjacent non-tumor tissue in lung cancer. Background on the study: Aged 31 to 76 years, patients included fewer than 11 men and a few women with stage I to III disease.

Findings of the study overall: TCR diversity was significantly greater in tumor than normal lung tissue.

Three rounds of nested PCR, following a modified ARM-PCR protocol, produced the TCRbeta library. TCRdb passed the multiplex PCR reads through MiXCR, listing each CDR3 protein once. The sample lists some 120,000 distinct CDR3 sequences, approximately 71% occurring once. The table lists this clonotype with many counts. No antigen is known for it. The template was RNA from unsorted bulk tissue. The germline V gene has CDR1 SGHAT and CDR2 FQNNGV. CDR3 length: 16 amino acids. Trimming removed 3 bases from V and 3 bases from J, with 17 bases in between. The rearrangement links TRBV11-2 to TRBJ2-5; no definite D call. This clonotype was obtained from a young man with non-small cell lung cancer. The material sequenced was lung tumor tissue. Here the CDR3 DNA reads TGTGCCAGCAGCTTGGGGATTTCTCGCGGAGAAGAGACCCAGTACTTC. Protein: CASSLGISRGEETQYF. Full variable domain (remainder filled in from reference TRBV11-2 and TRBJ2-5): EAGVAQSPRYKIIEKRQSVAFWCNPISGHATLYWYQQILGQGPKLLIQFQNNGVVDDSQLPKDRFSAERLKGVDSTLKIQPAKLEDSAVYLCASSLGISRGEETQYFGPGTRLLVL.